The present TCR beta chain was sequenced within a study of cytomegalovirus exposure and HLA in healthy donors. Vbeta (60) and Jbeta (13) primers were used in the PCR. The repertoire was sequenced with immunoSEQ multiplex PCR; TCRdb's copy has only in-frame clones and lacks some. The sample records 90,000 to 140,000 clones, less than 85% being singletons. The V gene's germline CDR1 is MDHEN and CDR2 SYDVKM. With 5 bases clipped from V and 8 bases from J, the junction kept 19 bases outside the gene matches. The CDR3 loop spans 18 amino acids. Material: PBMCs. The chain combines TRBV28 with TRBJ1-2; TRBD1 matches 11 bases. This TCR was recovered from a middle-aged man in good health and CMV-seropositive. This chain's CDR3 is CASSIRNRDRGVKWGYTF. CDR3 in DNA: TGTGCCAGCAGTATACGAAACCGGGACAGGGGGGTTAAGTGGGGCTACACCTTC.